These 16 T cell receptor beta chains came from one sample sequenced in a study of Ad26.COV2.S vaccination and SARS-CoV-2 variants. Assay used: immunoSEQ multiplex PCR; TCRdb lists only in-frame clones, some missing. There are about half a million clones in the sample; 80% to 90% occur only once, and about 1.5% lies in the top ten. Treatment meaning: approximately 18 received Ad26.COV2.S at low or high dose, single or two shots; about five received placebo; per-sample allocation not given. The investigators took samples on day 63 after the first vaccine or placebo injection. This sample comprised peripheral blood, obtained in a trial of Ad26.COV2.S vaccine versus placebo. These receptors were collected from a person between 18 and 65 years old who received the Ad26.COV2.S COVID-19 vaccine or a placebo.

The rearrangement joins TRBV6-2 or TRBV6-3 to TRBJ1-2; 7 bases fit TRBD1. Germline assignment: CDR1 MNHEY and CDR2 SVGEGT. This CDR3 is built from 13 residues. The trim removed 5 bases at V and 5 bases at J, leaving 5 bases unmatched. The CDR3 DNA reads TGTGCCAGCAGTGCGGACAGGATATATGGCTACACCTTC. It specifies CASSADRIYGYTF.

V and J are TRBV6-5 and TRBJ2-7, with 8 bases aligning to TRBD1. The CDR3 has 14 residues. Germline loops: CDR1 MNHEY, CDR2 SVGAGI. The V segment lost 4 bases and the J segment 7 bases; nucleotides outside the gene matches: 9. The CDR3 protein is CASSFGGQGWEQYF. Here the CDR3 DNA reads TGTGCCAGCAGTTTTGGAGGACAGGGTTGGGAGCAGTACTTC.

The rearrangement uses TRBV5-1 and TRBJ1-2, with D possibly matching TRBD1 (6 bases). In germline, CDR1 is SGHRS, CDR2 YFSETQ. V lost 1 base and J lost 4, with 14 bases in between. There are 15 residues in the CDR3. CDR3 nucleotide sequence: TGCGCCAGCAGCTTGACACAGGGATTCGGCTATGGCTACACCTTC. Translating gives CASSLTQGFGYGYTF.

The chain carries TRBV6-1 and TRBJ2-3; the D is unclear. Per germline, CDR1 MNHNS and CDR2 SASEGT. The CDR3 runs to 13 residues. The ends were cut back, 2 bases at V and 7 bases at J, with 10 bases in the middle. CDR3 region: CASSEWRGNTQYF. CDR3 in DNA: TGTGCCAGCAGTGAATGGCGTGGGAATACGCAGTATTTT.

This chain joins TRBV12-5 and TRBJ2-2; TRBD2 aligns across 10 bases. Germline trimming cut 0 bases from V and 4 bases from J; bases unmatched to any gene: 5. Germline assignment: CDR1 LGHNT and CDR2 FRNRAP. This CDR3 contains 17 residues. Here the CDR3 DNA reads TGTGCTAGTGGTTTGGTCCAAGCGGGAGGGTCCACCGGGGAGCTGTTTTTT. Translated, it gives CASGLVQAGGSTGELFF.

The rearrangement uses TRBV7-2 and TRBJ2-7; the D gene could be TRBD1 or TRBD2 (5 bases each). Germline CDR1 SGHTA, CDR2 FQGNSA. This CDR3 is built from 16 residues. Deletions cut 2 bases from V and 1 base from J, with 15 bases between. The CDR3 nucleotides read TGTGCCAGCAGCTTAAACCGGGACCTACCGTCCTACGAGCAGTACTTC. Protein sequence: CASSLNRDLPSYEQYF.

A word on this clone: The same CDR3 can be traced to other DNA sequences in this sample. The gene calls are TRBV9 and TRBJ2-2; no clear D. The CDR3 loop spans 14 amino acids. V was clipped by 0 bases and J by 2 bases, with 5 bases between them. Germline V CDR1 and CDR2: SGDLS, YYNGEE. The CDR3: CASSVVGNTGELFF. The CDR3 DNA sequence: TGTGCCAGCAGCGTAGTCGGAAACACCGGGGAGCTGTTTTTT.

The chain couples TRBV9 to TRBJ1-5; 12 bases fit TRBD1. Looked up from germline, CDR1 is SGDLS and CDR2 is YYNGEE. With 4 bases clipped from V and 1 base from J, the junction kept 15 bases outside the gene matches. CDR3 length: 20 residues. The CDR3 coding sequence is TGTGCCAGCAGCCCGATTCGGAGGGACAGGGGGCGAAGAAGCAATCAGCCCCAGCATTTT. Its translation is CASSPIRRDRGRRSNQPQHF.

For this clone: Other nucleotide sequences from this sample produce the same CDR3. This chain connects TRBV4-2 to TRBJ2-3; 7 bases fit TRBD2. The trim removed 4 bases at V and 2 bases at J, leaving 3 bases unmatched. The CDR3 extends over 14 amino acids. The V gene's germline CDR1 is LGHNA and CDR2 YNFKEQ. The CDR3 here is CASSRGGSTDTQYF. The CDR3 nucleotides are TGTGCCAGCAGCCGGGGGGGGTCCACAGATACGCAGTATTTT.

This chain connects TRBV19 to TRBJ2-5; the match to TRBD1 covers 11 bases. CDR3 length: 14 amino acids. The V gene end was trimmed by 4 bases and the J gene end by 9 bases; junction bases not matched to a gene: 7. CDR1 is LNHDA and CDR2 is SQIVND in the germline V gene (reference sequence). CDR3 bases: TGTGCCAGTAGTACCGGACAGGGGGCGCCCCCCCAGTACTTC. It codes for CASSTGQGAPPQYF.

V gene TRBV6-1 combines with J gene TRBJ2-3; D uncertain. This CDR3 has 13 residues. Germline loops: CDR1 MNHNS, CDR2 SASEGT. V shed 2 bases and J shed 2 bases, with 5 bases lying between them. Written as DNA, the CDR3 is TGTGCCAGCAGTGAACAGGTCACAGATACGCAGTATTTT. It yields the protein CASSEQVTDTQYF.

The chain employs TRBV3-1 (or the pseudogene TRBV3-2) and TRBJ1-4; D is uncertain. The V end was cut by 4 bases, the J end by 9 bases, with 15 bases between. This CDR3 has 14 amino acids. Germline loops: CDR1 LGHDT, CDR2 YNNKEL (reference sequence). CDR3 sequence: CASSPSRETQKLFF. CDR3 sequence (DNA): TGTGCCAGCAGCCCCTCCCGGGAGACCCAAAAACTGTTTTTT.

In DNA, the CDR3 is TGTGCCAGCAGTGAATCGAGGAATCAGCCCCAGCATTTT. It specifies CASSESRNQPQHF. The genes are TRBV6-1 and TRBJ1-5; no clear D gene. CDR3 length: 13 residues. Germline CDR1 and CDR2: MNHNS and SASEGT. Trimming removed 2 bases at V and 4 bases at J, with 6 bases between.

The chain is built from TRBV10-1 and TRBJ2-7; D is undetermined. The germline CDR1 and CDR2 sequences are WNHNN and SYGVQD (reference sequence). The germline V and J ends were trimmed by 6 bases and 5 bases, with 5 bases remaining between them. The CDR3 runs 10 residues. The CDR3 region is CASREDEQYF. CDR3 bases: TGCGCCAGCAGGGAAGACGAGCAGTACTTC.

The DNA for the CDR3 is TGTGCCAGCAGGGACAGAACCAATTCACCCCTCCACTTT. This codes for CASRDRTNSPLHF. The chain carries TRBV6-4 and TRBJ1-6; possible D gene TRBD1, 6 bases. The CDR3 is 13 amino acids. With 6 bases removed from V and 7 bases from J, the gap between germline ends came to 10 bases. Germline V gene data show CDR1 as MRHNA and CDR2 as SNTAGT.

The genes are TRBV19 and TRBJ1-2; the D gene is possibly TRBD1 (5 bases). With 3 bases removed from V and 4 bases from J, the gap between germline ends came to 12 bases. CDR3 length: 14 amino acids. The germline gives CDR1 LNHDA, CDR2 SQIVND (reference sequence). The CDR3: CASSMAVRGYGYTF. For the CDR3, the DNA is TGTGCCAGTAGTATGGCAGTAAGGGGCTATGGCTACACCTTC. Complete variable domain (other parts from reference TRBV19 and TRBJ1-2): DGGITQSPKYLFRKEGQNVTLSCEQNLNHDAMYWYRQDPGQGLRLIYYSQIVNDFQKGDIAEGYSVSREKKESFPLTVTSAQKNPTAFYLCASSMAVRGYGYTFGSGTRLTVV.